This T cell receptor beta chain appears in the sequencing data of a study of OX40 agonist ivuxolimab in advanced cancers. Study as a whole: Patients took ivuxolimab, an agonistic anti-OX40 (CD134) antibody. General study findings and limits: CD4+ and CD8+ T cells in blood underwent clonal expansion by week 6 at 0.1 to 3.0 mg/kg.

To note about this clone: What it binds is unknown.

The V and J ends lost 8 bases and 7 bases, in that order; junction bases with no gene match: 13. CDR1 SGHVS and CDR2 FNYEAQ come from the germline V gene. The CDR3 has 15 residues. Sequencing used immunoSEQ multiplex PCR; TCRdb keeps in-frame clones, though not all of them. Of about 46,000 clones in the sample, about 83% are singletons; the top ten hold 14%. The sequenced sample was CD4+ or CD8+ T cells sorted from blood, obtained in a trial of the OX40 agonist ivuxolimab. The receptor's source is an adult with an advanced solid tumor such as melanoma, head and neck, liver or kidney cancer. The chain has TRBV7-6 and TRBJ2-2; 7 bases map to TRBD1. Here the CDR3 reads CASFVLQGGIGELFF. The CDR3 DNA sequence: TGTGCCAGCTTCGTCTTGCAAGGGGGCATCGGGGAGCTGTTTTTT.